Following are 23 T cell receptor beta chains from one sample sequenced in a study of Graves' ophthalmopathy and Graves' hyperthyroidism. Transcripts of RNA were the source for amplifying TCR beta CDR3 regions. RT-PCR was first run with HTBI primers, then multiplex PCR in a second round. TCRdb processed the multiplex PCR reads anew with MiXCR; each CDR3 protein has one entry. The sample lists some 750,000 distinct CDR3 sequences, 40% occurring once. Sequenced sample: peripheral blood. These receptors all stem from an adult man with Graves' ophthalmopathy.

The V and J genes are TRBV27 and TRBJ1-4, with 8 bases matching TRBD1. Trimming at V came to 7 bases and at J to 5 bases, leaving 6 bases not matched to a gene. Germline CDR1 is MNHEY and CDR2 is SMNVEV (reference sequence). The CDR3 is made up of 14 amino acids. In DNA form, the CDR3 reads TGTGCCAGCAACGACAGGGGCGCAAATGAAAAACTGTTTTTT. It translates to CASNDRGANEKLFF. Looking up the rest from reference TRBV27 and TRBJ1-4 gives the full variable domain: EAQVTQNPRYLITVTGKKLTVTCSQNMNHEYMSWYRQDPGLGLRQIYYSMNVEVTDKGDVPEGYKVSRKEKRNFPLILESPSPNQTSLYFCASNDRGANEKLFFGSGTQLSVL.

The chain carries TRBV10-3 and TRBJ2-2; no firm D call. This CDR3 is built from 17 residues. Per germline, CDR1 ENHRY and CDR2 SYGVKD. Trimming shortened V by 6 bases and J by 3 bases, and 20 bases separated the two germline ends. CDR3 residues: CAISRPEKNQHTGELFF. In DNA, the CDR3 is TGTGCCATCAGCCGACCGGAGAAAAATCAGCACACCGGGGAGCTGTTTTTT.

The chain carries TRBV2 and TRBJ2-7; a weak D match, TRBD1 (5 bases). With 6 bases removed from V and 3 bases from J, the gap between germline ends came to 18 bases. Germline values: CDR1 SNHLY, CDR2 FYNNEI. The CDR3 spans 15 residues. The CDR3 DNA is TGTGCCAGCAGCGACAGTGGGGTCGGAATCTACGAGCAGTACTTC. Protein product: CASSDSGVGIYEQYF.

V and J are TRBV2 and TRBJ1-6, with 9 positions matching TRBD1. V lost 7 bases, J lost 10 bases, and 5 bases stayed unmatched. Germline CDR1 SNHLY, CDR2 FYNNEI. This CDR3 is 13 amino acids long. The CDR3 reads CASTGTGHSPLHF. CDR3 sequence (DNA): TGTGCCAGCACCGGGACAGGGCACTCACCCCTCCACTTT. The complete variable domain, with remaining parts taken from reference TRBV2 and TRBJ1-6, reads EPEVTQTPSHQVTQMGQEVILRCVPISNHLYFYWYRQILGQKVEFLVSFYNNEISEKSEIFDDQFSVERPDGSNFTLKIRSTKLEDSAMYFCASTGTGHSPLHFGNGTRLTVT.

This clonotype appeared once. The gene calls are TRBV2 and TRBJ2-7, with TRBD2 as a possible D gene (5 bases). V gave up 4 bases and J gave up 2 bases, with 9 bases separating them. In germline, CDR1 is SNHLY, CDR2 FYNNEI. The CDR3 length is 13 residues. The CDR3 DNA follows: TGTGCCAGCAGTGGAGGGTTGGCCTACGAGCAGTACTTC. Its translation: CASSGGLAYEQYF.

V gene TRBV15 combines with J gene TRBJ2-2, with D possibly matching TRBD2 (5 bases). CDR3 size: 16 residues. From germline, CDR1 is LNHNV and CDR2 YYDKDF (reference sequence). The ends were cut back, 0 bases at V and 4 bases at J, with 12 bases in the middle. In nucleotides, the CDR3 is TGTGCCACCAGCAGAGATCGGGATAGTCGCACCGGGGAGCTGTTTTTT. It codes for CATSRDRDSRTGELFF.

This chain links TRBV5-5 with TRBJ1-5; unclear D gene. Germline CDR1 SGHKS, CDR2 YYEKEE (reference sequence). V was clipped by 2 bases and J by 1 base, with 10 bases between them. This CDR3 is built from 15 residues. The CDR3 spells CASSFAGVSNQPQHF. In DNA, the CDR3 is TGTGCCAGCAGCTTTGCTGGGGTGAGCAATCAGCCCCAGCATTTT.

The CDR3 DNA reads as TGCAGCGTCGGCCTAGCGGGCGATTTGGAGCAGACCCAGTACTTC. Residues: CSVGLAGDLEQTQYF. This sequence joins TRBV29-1 and TRBJ2-5; TRBD2 matches 8 bases. Germline assignment: CDR1 SQVTM and CDR2 ANQGSEA. Losses at the gene ends were 6 bases for V and 6 bases for J; bases not matched to a gene: 15. CDR3 length: 15 residues.

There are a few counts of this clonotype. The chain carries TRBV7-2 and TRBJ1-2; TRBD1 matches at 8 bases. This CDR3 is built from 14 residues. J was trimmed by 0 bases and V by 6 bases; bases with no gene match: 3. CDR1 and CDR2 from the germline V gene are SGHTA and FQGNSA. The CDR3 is CASRRTGTNYGYTF. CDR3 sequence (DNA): TGTGCCAGCAGACGGACAGGGACTAACTATGGCTACACCTTC.

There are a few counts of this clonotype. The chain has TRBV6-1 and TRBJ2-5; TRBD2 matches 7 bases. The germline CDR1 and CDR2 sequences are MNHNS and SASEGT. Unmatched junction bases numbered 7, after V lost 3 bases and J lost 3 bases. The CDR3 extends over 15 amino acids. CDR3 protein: CASSDRVGREETQYF. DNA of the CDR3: TGTGCCAGCAGTGACAGGGTGGGGAGGGAAGAGACCCAGTACTTC.

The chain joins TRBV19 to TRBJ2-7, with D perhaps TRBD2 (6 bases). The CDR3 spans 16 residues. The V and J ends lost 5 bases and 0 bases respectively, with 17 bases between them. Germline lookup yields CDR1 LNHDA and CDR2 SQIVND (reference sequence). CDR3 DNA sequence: TGTGCCAGTAGTCCCAGTGTAGCGGCGAGCTCCTACGAGCAGTACTTC. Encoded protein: CASSPSVAASSYEQYF.

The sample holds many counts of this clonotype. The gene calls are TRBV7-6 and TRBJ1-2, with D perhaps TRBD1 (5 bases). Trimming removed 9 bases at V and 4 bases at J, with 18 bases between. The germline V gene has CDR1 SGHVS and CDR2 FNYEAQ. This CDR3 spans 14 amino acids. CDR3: CARSAGGMGYGYTF. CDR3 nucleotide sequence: TGTGCCAGATCGGCGGGGGGGATGGGCTATGGCTACACCTTC.

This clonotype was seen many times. The CDR3 region is CASSLESGAGGYEQYF. DNA of the CDR3: TGTGCCAGCAGCTTAGAGAGCGGGGCAGGGGGGTACGAGCAGTACTTC. The rearrangement links TRBV7-2 to TRBJ2-7, with D possibly being TRBD1 or TRBD2 (7 bases each). The CDR3 spans 16 residues. V was pared by 1 base and J by 4 bases, with 17 bases between. Germline V gene lookup returns CDR1 SGHTA and CDR2 FQGNSA.

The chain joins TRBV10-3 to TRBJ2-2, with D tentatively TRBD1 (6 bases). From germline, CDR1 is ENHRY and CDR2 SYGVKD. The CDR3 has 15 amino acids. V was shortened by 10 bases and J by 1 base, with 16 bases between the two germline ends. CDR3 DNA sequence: TGTGCCACACAAAGTTTGGGACAGAACACCGGGGAGCTGTTTTTT. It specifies CATQSLGQNTGELFF.

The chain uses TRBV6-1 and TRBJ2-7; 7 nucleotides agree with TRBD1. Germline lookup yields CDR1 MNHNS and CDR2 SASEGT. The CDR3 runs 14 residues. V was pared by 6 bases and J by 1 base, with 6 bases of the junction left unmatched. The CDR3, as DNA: TGTGCCAGCAGAAGACAGGGATGGTCCTACGAGCAGTACTTC. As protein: CASRRQGWSYEQYF.

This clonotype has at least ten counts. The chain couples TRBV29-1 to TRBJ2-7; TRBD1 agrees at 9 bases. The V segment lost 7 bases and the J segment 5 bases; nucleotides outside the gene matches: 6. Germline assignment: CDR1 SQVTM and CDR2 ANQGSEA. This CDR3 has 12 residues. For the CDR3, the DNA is TGCAGCGCCGGGACAGGGACCCACGAGCAGTACTTC. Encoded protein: CSAGTGTHEQYF.

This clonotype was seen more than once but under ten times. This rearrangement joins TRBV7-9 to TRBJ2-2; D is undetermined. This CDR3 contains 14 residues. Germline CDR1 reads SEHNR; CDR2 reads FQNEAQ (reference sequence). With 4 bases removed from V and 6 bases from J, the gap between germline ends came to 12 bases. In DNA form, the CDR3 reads TGTGCCAGCAGCTCCACCTCAGTGGCCGGGGAGCTGTTTTTT. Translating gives CASSSTSVAGELFF.

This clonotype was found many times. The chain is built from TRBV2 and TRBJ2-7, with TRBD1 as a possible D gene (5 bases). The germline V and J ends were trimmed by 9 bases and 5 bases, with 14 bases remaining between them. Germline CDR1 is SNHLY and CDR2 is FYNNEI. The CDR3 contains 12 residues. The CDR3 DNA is TGTGCCAGTACTACAGGACAACACGAGCAGTACTTC. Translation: CASTTGQHEQYF.

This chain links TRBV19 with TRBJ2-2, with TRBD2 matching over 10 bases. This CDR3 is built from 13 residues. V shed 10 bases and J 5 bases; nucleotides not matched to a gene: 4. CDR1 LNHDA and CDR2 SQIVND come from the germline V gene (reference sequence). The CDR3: CAIAGGFTGELFF. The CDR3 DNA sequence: TGTGCCATAGCGGGGGGATTTACCGGGGAGCTGTTTTTT.

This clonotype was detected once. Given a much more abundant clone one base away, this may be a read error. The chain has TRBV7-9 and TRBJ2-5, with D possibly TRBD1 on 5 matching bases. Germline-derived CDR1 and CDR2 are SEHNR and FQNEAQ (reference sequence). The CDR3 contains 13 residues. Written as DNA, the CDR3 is TGTGCCAGCGCCACAGGTTTTCAAGGGACCCAGTACTTC. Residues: CASATGFQGTQYF.

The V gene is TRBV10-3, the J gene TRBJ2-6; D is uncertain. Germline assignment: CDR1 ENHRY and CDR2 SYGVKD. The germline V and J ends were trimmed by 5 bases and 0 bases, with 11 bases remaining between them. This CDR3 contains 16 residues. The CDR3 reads CAISSIRISGANVLTF. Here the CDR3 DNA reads TGTGCCATCAGTAGTATCCGGATCTCTGGGGCCAACGTCCTGACTTTC.

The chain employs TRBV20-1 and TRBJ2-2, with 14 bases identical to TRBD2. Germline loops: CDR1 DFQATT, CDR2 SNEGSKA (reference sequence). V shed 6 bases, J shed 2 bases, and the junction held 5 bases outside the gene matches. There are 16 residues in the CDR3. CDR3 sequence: CSAKGLAGANTGELFF. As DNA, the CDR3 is TGCAGTGCAAAGGGACTAGCGGGGGCTAACACCGGGGAGCTGTTTTTT.

The DNA of the CDR3 is TGTGCCAGCAGCTTGTGGGGAACAGGGGGCGACTCCTACGAGCAGTACTTC. Translating gives CASSLWGTGGDSYEQYF. J is TRBJ2-7 and V is TRBV7-9, with 9 bases aligning to TRBD1. CDR1 and CDR2 from the germline V gene are SEHNR and FQNEAQ (reference sequence). This CDR3 is 17 amino acids long. With 3 bases clipped from V and 0 bases from J, the junction kept 9 bases outside the gene matches.